This section outlines one T cell receptor beta chain sequence together with its context. Antigen: not known. The data derive from a study of T cell responses to AZD1222 COVID-19 vaccine. Study-level findings and limits: Donors skewed white British and female; clonal diversity was possibly underestimated. Just 5 to 7 people given AZD1222 tested seropositive at baseline.

The CDR3 totals 17 residues. V lost 0 bases, J lost 2 bases, and 5 bases stayed unmatched. The germline V gene has CDR1 SGHRS and CDR2 YFSETQ. The assay was immunoSEQ multiplex PCR, and TCRdb's table has in-frame clones only and misses some. The sample lists 140,000 to 150,000 clones; over 90% were seen once. The sequenced sample was peripheral blood, obtained on day 0 of AZD1222 vaccination. V is TRBV5-1 and J is TRBJ2-6; 7 positions agree with TRBD2. The receptor comes from an adult in good health. The CDR3 DNA is TGCGCCAGCAGCTTGGTGGCGGGAGCCCCTGGGGCCAACGTCCTGACTTTC. Protein sequence: CASSLVAGAPGANVLTF.